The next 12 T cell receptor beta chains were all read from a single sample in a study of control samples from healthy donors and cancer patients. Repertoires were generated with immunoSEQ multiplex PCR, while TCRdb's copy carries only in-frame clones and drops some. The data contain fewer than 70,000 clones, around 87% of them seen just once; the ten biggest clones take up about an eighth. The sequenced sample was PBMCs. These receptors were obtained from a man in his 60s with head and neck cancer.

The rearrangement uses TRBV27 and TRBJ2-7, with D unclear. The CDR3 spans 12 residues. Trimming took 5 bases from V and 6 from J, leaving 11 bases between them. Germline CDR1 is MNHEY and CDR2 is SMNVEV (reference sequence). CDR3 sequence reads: CASSRVVGEQYF. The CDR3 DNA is TGTGCCAGCAGTCGGGTGGTTGGCGAGCAGTACTTC.

Here the CDR3 reads CASSYSSQGASGSTDTQYF. The CDR3 bases are TGTGCCAGCAGTTACTCGAGTCAGGGAGCGTCCGGGAGCACAGATACGCAGTATTTT. This chain connects TRBV6-2 or TRBV6-3 to TRBJ2-3; either TRBD1 or TRBD2 may fit D (5 bases each). Germline assignment: CDR1 MNHEY and CDR2 SVGEGT. V lost 0 bases, J lost 0 bases, and 19 bases lay in between. This CDR3 contains 19 residues.

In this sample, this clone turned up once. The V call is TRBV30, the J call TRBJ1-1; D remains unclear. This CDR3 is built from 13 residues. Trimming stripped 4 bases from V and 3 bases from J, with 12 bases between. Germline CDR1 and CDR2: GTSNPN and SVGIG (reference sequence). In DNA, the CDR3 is TGTGCCTGGAAGGTACCGCTAGACACTGAAGCTTTCTTT. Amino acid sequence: CAWKVPLDTEAFF. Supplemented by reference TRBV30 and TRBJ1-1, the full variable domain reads SQTIHQWPATLVQPVGSPLSLECTVEGTSNPNLYWYRQAAGRGLQLLFYSVGIGQISSEVPQNLSASRPQDRQFILSSKKLLLSDSGFYLCAWKVPLDTEAFFGQGTRLTVV.

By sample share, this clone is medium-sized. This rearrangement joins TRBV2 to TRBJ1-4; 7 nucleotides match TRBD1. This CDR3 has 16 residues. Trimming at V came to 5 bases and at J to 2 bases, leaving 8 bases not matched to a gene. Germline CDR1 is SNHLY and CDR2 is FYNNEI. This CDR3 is CASSFRQGYTNEKLFF. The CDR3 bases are TGTGCCAGCAGTTTCCGACAGGGCTATACTAATGAAAAACTGTTTTTT.

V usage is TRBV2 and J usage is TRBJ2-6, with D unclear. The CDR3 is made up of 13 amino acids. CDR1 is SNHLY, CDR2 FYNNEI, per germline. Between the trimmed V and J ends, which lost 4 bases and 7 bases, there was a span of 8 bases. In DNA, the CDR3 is TGTGCCAGCAGTGCGTTCCCTGCCAACGTCCTGACTTTC. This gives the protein CASSAFPANVLTF. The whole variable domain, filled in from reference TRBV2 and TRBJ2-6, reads EPEVTQTPSHQVTQMGQEVILRCVPISNHLYFYWYRQILGQKVEFLVSFYNNEISEKSEIFDDQFSVERPDGSNFTLKIRSTKLEDSAMYFCASSAFPANVLTFGAGSRLTVL.

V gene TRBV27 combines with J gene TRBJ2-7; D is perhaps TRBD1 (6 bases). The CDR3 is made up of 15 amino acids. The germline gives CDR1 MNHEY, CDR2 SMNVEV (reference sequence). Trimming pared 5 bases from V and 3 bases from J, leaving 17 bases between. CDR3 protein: CASSPRQGTDYEQYF. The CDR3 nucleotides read TGTGCCAGCAGTCCGAGGCAGGGGACGGACTACGAGCAGTACTTC.

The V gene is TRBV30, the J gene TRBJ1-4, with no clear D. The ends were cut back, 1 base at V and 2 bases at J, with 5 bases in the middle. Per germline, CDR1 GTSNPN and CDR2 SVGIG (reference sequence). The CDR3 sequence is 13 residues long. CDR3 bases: TGTGCCTGGAGTGGGCTCACTAATGAAAAACTGTTTTTT. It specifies CAWSGLTNEKLFF.

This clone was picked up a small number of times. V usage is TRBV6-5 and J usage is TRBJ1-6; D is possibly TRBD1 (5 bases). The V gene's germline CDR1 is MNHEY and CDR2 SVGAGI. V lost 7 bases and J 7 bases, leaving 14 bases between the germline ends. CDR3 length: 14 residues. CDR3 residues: CASTPGRQNSPLHF. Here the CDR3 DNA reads TGTGCCAGCACTCCGGGACGGCAAAATTCACCCCTCCACTTT.

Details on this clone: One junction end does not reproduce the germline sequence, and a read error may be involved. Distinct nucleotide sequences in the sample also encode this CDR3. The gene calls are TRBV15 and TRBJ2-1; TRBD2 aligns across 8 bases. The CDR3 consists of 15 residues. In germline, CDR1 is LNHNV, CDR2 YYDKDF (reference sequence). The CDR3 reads CATSRGPGGVREQFF. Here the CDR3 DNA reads TGCGCCACCAGCAGAGGCCCGGGGGGGGTTCGGGAGCAGTTCTTC. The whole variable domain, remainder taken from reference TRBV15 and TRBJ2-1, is DAMVIQNPRYQVTQFGKPVTLSCSQTLNHNVMYWYQQKSSQAPKLLFHYYDKDFNNEADTPDNFQSRRPNTSFCFLDIRSPGLGDTAMYLCATSRGPGGVREQFFGPGTRLTVL.

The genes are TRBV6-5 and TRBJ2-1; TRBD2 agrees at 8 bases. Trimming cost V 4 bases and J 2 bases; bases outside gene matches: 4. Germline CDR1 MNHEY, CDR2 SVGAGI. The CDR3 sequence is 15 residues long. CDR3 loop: CASSFTSGAYNEQFF. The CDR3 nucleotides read TGTGCCAGCAGTTTCACTAGCGGTGCCTACAATGAGCAGTTCTTC.

The CDR3 nucleotides read TGTGCCAGTAGTATAGCGGGAGCCCTGGGGGATACGCAGTATTTT. This encodes CASSIAGALGDTQYF. The chain uses TRBV19 and TRBJ2-3; possibly TRBD2 for D (6 bases). Germline-derived CDR1 and CDR2 are LNHDA and SQIVND (reference sequence). This CDR3 region has 15 residues. The ends were cut back, 1 base at V and 6 bases at J, with 14 bases in the middle.

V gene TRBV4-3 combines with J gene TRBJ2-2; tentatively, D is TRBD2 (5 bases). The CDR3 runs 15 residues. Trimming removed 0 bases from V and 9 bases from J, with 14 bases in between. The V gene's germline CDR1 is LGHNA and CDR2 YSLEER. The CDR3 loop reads CASSQDPLAGRELFF. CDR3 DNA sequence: TGCGCCAGCAGCCAAGATCCCCTAGCAGGAAGGGAGCTGTTTTTT.